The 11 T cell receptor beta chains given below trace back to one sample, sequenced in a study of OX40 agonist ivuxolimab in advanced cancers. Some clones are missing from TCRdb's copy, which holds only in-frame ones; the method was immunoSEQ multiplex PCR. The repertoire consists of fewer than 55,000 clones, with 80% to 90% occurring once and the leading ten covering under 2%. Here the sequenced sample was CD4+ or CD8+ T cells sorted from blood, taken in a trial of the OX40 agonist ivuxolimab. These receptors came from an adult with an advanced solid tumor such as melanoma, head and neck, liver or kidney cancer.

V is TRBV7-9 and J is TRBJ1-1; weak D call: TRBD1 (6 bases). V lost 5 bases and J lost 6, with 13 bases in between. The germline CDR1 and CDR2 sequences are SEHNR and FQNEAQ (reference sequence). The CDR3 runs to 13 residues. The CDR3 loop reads CASSRMGGSEAFF. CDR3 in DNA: TGTGCCAGCAGCCGTATGGGGGGCTCTGAAGCTTTCTTT.

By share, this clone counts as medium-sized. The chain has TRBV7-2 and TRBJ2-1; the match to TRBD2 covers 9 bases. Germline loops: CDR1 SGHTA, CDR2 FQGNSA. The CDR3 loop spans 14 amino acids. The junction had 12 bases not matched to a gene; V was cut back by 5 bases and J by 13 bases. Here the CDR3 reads CASSRSTSGEQQFF. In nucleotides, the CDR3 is TGTGCCAGCAGCCGCTCGACTAGCGGAGAGCAACAGTTCTTC. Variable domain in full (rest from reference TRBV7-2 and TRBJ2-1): GAGVSQSPSNKVTEKGKDVELRCDPISGHTALYWYRQSLGQGLEFLIYFQGNSAPDKSGLPSDRFSAERTGGSVSTLTIQRTQQEDSAVYLCASSRSTSGEQQFFGPGTRLTVL.

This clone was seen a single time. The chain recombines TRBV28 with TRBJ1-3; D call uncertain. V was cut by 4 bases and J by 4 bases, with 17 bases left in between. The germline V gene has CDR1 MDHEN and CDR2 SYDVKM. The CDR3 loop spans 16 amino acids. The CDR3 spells CASSSPPLRSGNTIYF. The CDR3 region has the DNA TGTGCCAGCAGTTCTCCTCCTCTTAGGTCAGGAAACACCATATATTTT.

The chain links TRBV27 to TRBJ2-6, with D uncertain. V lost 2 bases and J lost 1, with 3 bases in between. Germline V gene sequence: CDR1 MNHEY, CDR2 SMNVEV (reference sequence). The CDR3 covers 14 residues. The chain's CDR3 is CASSLASGANVLTF. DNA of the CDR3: TGTGCCAGCAGTTTAGCTTCTGGGGCCAACGTCCTGACTTTC.

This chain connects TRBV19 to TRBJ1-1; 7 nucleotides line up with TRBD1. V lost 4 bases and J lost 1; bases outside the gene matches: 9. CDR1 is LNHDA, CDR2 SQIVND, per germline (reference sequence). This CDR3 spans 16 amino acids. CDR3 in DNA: TGTGCCAGTAGTAGACAGGGTGGCGGGAGGAACACTGAAGCTTTCTTT. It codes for CASSRQGGGRNTEAFF.

The CDR3 DNA follows: TGTGCCAGCAGCTTGCTAACCATGAACACTGAAGCTTTCTTT. This sequence encodes CASSLLTMNTEAFF. The chain joins TRBV5-4 to TRBJ1-1; D is unclear. Germline loops: CDR1 SGHNT, CDR2 YYREEE (reference sequence). Trimming cost V 1 base and J 0 bases, with 7 bases left between them. CDR3 length: 14 amino acids.

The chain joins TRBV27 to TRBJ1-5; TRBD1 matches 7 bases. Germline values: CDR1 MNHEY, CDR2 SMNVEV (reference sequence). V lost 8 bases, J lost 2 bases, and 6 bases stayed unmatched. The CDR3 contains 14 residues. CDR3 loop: CASSPGGGNQPQHF. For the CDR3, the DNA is TGTGCCAGCTCCCCAGGGGGAGGCAATCAGCCCCAGCATTTT.

The CDR3 reads CASTSDSLGTEAFF. Written as DNA, the CDR3 is TGCGCCAGCACCTCGGACAGTTTAGGTACTGAAGCTTTCTTT. The V and J genes are TRBV5-1 and TRBJ1-1, with a tentative D call TRBD1 (6 bases). Trimming pared 6 bases from V and 5 bases from J, leaving 17 bases between. CDR3 length equals 14 residues. CDR1 and CDR2 from the germline V gene are SGHRS and YFSETQ. The whole variable domain, remainder taken from reference TRBV5-1 and TRBJ1-1, is KAGVTQTPRYLIKTRGQQVTLSCSPISGHRSVSWYQQTPGQGLQFLFEYFSETQRNKGNFPGRFSGRQFSNSRSEMNVSTLELGDSALYLCASTSDSLGTEAFFGQGTRLTVV.

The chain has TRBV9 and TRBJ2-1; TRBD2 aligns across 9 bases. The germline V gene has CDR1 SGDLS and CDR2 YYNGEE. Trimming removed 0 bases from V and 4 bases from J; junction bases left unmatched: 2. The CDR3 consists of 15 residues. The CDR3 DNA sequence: TGTGCCAGCAGCGTAGAAGCGGGGGGTTACAATGAGCAGTTCTTC. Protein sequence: CASSVEAGGYNEQFF.

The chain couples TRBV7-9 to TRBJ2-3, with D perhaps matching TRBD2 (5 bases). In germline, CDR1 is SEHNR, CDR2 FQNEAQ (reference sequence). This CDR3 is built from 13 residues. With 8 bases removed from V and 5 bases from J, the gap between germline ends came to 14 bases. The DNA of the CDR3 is TGTGCCAGCTCTTCTCTAGCTGGAGATACGCAGTATTTT. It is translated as CASSSLAGDTQYF.

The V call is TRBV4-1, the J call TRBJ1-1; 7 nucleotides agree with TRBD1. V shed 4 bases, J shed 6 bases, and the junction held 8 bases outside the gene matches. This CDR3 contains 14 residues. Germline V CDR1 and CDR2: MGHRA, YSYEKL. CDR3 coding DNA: TGCGCCAGCAGCCGGGACAGCCAAGGTCCTGAAGCTTTCTTT. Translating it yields CASSRDSQGPEAFF.